The subject of this entry is one T cell receptor beta chain. Its target is not known. Treatment reported: oral pan-JAK inhibitor, 5-10 mg twice daily. Germline V gene lookup returns CDR1 SEHNR and CDR2 FQNEAQ (reference sequence). The CDR3 runs to 13 residues. V was trimmed by 5 bases and J by 9 bases, leaving 14 bases between them. This sample was included in a study of CD8+ T cells in alopecia areata. Study results and limitations: It was less clear whether patients shared TCRs than it was in mice, possibly because of HLA.

Following extraction, RNA underwent reverse transcription to cDNA, which served as the sequencing template. This table comes from immunoSEQ multiplex PCR, and its TCRdb copy is limited to in-frame clones, with some not included. Of about 120,000 clones in the sample, 50% to 75% were seen once. The receptor was isolated from a human donor with alopecia areata. The starting material was CD8+ T cells sorted from blood, obtained at week 24, from a patient treated with tofacitinib. The genes are TRBV7-9 and TRBJ2-1; tentative D call: TRBD2 (6 bases). For the CDR3, the DNA is TGTGCCAGCAGCCCGAGGACCGGGGGTGAGCAGTTCTTC. Encoded protein: CASSPRTGGEQFF.